The sequence of this T cell receptor beta chain was determined in a study of OX40 agonist ivuxolimab in advanced cancers. Regarding the study in general: Ivuxolimab, which targeted the costimulatory receptor OX40 (CD134), was an agonistic, fully human IgG2 monoclonal antibody. Intravenous ivuxolimab was administered to patients every 2 weeks at six dose levels: 0.01, 0.1, 0.3, 1.5, 3 and 10 mg/kg. Of the roughly 50 dose-escalation patients, hepatocellular carcinoma was present in around 20, melanoma in approximately 15, renal cell carcinoma in 9 and head and neck cancer in 9. In the dose-escalation cohort, 70% to 90% of patients were male, and the mean age was roughly 60 years with a range of about 20 to 90. Patients were allowed to have had prior anti-PD-1, anti-PD-L1 or anti-CTLA-4 therapy, and approximately 37% of the dose-escalation patients had been treated with checkpoint inhibitors. Partial responses occurred in three dose-escalation patients, of whom one had hepatocellular carcinoma and two had cutaneous melanoma. The point of sequencing TCRbeta in the periphery was to test whether ivuxolimab changed TCR sequence diversity and drove clonal T-cell expansion. The monotherapy dose-escalation portion (N = 52 patients) of the phase I ivuxolimab trial is reported in the paper. What the study reported, not specific to this receptor: In partial responders in the 0.1-3.0 mg/kg groups, normalized peripheral clonal expansion was found to be among the lowest, especially among CD8+ T cells. The antigen specificity of the clonally expanded peripheral T cells was not determined. After ivuxolimab, CD8+ T cells had more expanded clones than CD4+ T cells on average. Low levels of normalized T-cell clonal expansion were also shown by some nonresponding patients. At doses of 0.1 to 3.0 mg/kg, clonal expansion of both CD4+ and CD8+ T cells in blood was seen between baseline and week 6.

The trial excluded patients who had a history of autoimmune disease or were on systemic immunosuppression. Peripheral blood for TCR sequencing was collected from all dose cohorts at baseline, on cycle 4 day 1, and on cycle 7 day 1. Samples were obtained from an open-label, multicenter, first-in-human phase I dose-escalation trial of ivuxolimab. Adults with locally advanced or metastatic melanoma, renal cell, hepatocellular, or head and neck squamous cell carcinoma were enrolled in the trial. Before TCR sequencing, CD4+ T cells and CD8+ T cells from peripheral blood were sorted into separate populations. The germline V gene sets CDR1 to MNHEY and CDR2 to SVGAGI. The CDR3 goes from the cysteine to the phenylalanine over 13 residues. Only CDR3 DNA remains: 39 bases, in frame from the first base. V and J are truncated by 7 bases and 1 base respectively, leaving an intervening sequence of 10 bases. To sequence the TCRbeta CDR3 region, genomic DNA was isolated from the sorted cells. The immunoSEQ Assay was used for sequencing of TCRbeta CDR3 regions. This is the immuneACCESS table as TCRdb keeps it, with only in-frame sequences that have V and J called. A part of the clones is gone; compared with another copy, unresolved V genes explain less than half, and the rest is unexplained. Here the sample has 35,000 to 45,000 clones; 75% to 90% occur a single time. Roughly 4.5% of the sample is held by the ten biggest clonotypes.

Points on this clone: This clone's antigen is unknown. One base away there is no much larger clone; base qualities are not given.

This clonotype was sampled from an adult with an advanced solid tumor such as melanoma, head and neck, liver or kidney cancer. The chain is encoded by TRBV6-5 joined to TRBJ1-1; the D gene assignment is ambiguous. The material was CD4+ or CD8+ T cells sorted from blood, obtained in a trial of the OX40 agonist ivuxolimab. The CDR3 reads as follows: CASTPWGNTEAFF. At the DNA level, the sequence is TGTGCCAGCACCCCATGGGGGAACACTGAAGCTTTCTTT.